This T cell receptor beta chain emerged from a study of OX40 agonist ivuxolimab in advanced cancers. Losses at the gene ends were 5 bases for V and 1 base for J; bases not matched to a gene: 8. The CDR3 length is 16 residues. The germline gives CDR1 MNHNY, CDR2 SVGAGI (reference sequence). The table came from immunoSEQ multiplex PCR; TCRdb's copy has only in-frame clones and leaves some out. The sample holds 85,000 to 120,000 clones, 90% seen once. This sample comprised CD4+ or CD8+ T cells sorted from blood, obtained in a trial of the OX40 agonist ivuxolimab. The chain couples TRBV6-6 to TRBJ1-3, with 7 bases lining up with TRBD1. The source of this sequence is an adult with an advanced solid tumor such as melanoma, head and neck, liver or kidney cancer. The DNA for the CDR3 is TGTGCCAGCAGTCGGCCGGGACAGCAATCTGGAAACACCATATATTTT. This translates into CASSRPGQQSGNTIYF.